This T cell receptor (beta chain) was found in a study of cytomegalovirus exposure and HLA in healthy donors. Study as a whole: Genetic ancestry analysis placed about 80% of the 398 donors that were genotyped in the Caucasian-associated cluster.

V lost 5 bases, J lost 4 bases, and 10 bases stayed unmatched. This CDR3 has 15 residues. In germline, CDR1 is SEHNR, CDR2 FQNEAQ (reference sequence). Study-level findings and limits: Fewer N-insertions than the roughly 670-donor mean were reportedly shown by an Asian-associated ancestry cluster in a later analysis. In terms of immune exposure information, only CMV serostatus was available.

The PCR ran on 60 Vbeta and 13 Jbeta primers. Using immunoSEQ multiplex PCR, the repertoire was profiled, and TCRdb retains in-frame clones only, with some absent. Among 110,000 to 150,000 clones listed, around 9.6% were seen once. This clone was found a few times. Antigen: not known. Sequenced input: PBMCs. The TCR comes from a male donor in good health and CMV-seronegative. The genes are TRBV7-9 and TRBJ2-5; 7 bases agree with TRBD1. Here the CDR3 DNA reads TGTGCCAGCAGCCCTAACCAGGGGGTGATAGAGACCCAGTACTTC. Protein: CASSPNQGVIETQYF.